The rows below give T cell receptor beta chains drawn from one sample of a study of blood T cell repertoires in COVID-19. Assay: immunoSEQ multiplex PCR; the TCRdb copy retains only in-frame clones and omits some. This sample yields almost 200,000 clones, of which 70% to 80% are seen a single time; 5.5% to 7% belongs to the top ten. Sample: peripheral blood. Receptor source: a woman aged 35 to 49 with COVID-19, enrolled during active disease. Both conserved end residues are part of each CDR3. D genes are given only for firm matches. The size field is filled for only some rows; it gives once, few, many or a size class.

v_call	clone_size	j_call	d_call	cdr3_aa	cdr3_nt
TRBV2	once	TRBJ2-3	TRBD2	CASRTSGVVDTQYF	TGTGCCAGCAGGACTAGCGGGGTGGTAGATACGCAGTATTTT
TRBV6-5	.	TRBJ1-2	.	CASSYSYRASNYGYTF	TGTGCCAGCAGTTACTCGTACAGGGCATCTAACTATGGCTACACCTTC
TRBV19	.	TRBJ1-2	TRBD1	CASRPSPGQDRVTFYGYTF	TGTGCCAGTAGGCCGAGTCCGGGACAGGACCGCGTCACTTTCTATGGCTACACCTTC
TRBV15	few	TRBJ2-7	TRBD1	CATSKDRGPYEQYF	TGTGCCACCAGCAAGGACAGGGGGCCTTACGAGCAGTACTTC
TRBV5-4	few	TRBJ2-5	.	CASSLGVQETQYF	TGTGCCAGCAGCCTAGGGGTTCAAGAGACCCAGTACTTC
TRBV7-8	.	TRBJ2-6	.	CASSLGDNPGANVLTF	TGTGCCAGCAGCTTAGGCGACAATCCTGGGGCCAACGTCCTGACTTTC
TRBV13	.	TRBJ2-7	.	CASSQPSGYEQYF	TGTGCCAGCAGCCAACCCTCCGGGTACGAGCAGTACTTC
TRBV5-1	.	TRBJ1-2	TRBD1	CASSFFGTGQGYTF	TGCGCCAGCAGCTTTTTCGGGACAGGGCAAGGCTACACCTTC
TRBV6-5	.	TRBJ2-3	.	CASTGDTDTQYF	TGTGCCAGCACGGGGGACACAGATACGCAGTATTTT
TRBV21-1	.	TRBJ1-1	.	CASSKVEGTEMNTEAFF	TGTGCCAGCAGCAAAGTAGAAGGGACAGAGATGAACACTGAAGCTTTCTTT
TRBV11-2	many	TRBJ2-7	.	CASSPAGTFYEQYF	TGTGCCAGCAGCCCGGCCGGGACATTTTACGAGCAGTACTTC
TRBV12-3/TRBV12-4	.	TRBJ1-1	.	CASSFMNTEAFF	TGTGCCAGCAGTTTTATGAACACTGAAGCTTTCTTT
TRBV11-2	.	TRBJ2-1	TRBD2	CASSYGTEGLAGGYNEQFF	TGTGCCAGCAGCTACGGGACAGAAGGACTAGCGGGGGGCTACAATGAGCAGTTCTTC
TRBV29-1	.	TRBJ1-2	TRBD1	CSVRQGAGGYTF	TGCAGCGTTCGACAGGGGGCGGGCGGCTACACCTTC
TRBV11-2	.	TRBJ1-2	.	CASSSQGFRLTF	TGTGCCAGCAGCTCTCAGGGATTCCGGCTCACCTTC
TRBV5-1	.	TRBJ2-5	.	CASSLGIGSEQETQYF	TGCGCCAGCAGCTTGGGGATCGGGAGCGAGCAAGAGACCCAGTACTTC
TRBV6-5	.	TRBJ2-3	.	CASSYLQGTDTQYF	TGTGCCAGCAGTTACTTGCAGGGCACAGATACGCAGTATTTT
TRBV10-3	.	TRBJ2-7	TRBD1	CAISQIQGVSGSSYEQYF	TGTGCCATCAGTCAAATACAGGGGGTGAGTGGTTCCTCCTACGAGCAGTACTTC
TRBV5-1	.	TRBJ1-3	.	CASSYGQPRNTIYF	TGCGCCAGCAGCTACGGACAGCCAAGAAACACCATATATTTT
TRBV27	few	TRBJ1-6	.	CASSLSMTGYNSPLHF	TGTGCCAGCAGTTTATCGATGACAGGCTATAATTCACCCCTCCACTTT
TRBV5-1	.	TRBJ2-7	TRBD2	CASSSLSGTRNEQYF	TGCGCCAGCAGCTCCCTCAGCGGGACGAGGAACGAGCAGTACTTC
TRBV19	once	TRBJ2-5	TRBD1	CASSTARGRETQYF	TGTGCCAGTAGTACAGCCAGGGGGCGAGAGACCCAGTACTTC
TRBV13	.	TRBJ1-2	.	CASSRTANYGYTF	TGTGCCAGCAGCCGGACAGCAAACTATGGCTACACCTTC
TRBV11-1	.	TRBJ2-7	.	CASSRDRTRGAYEQYF	TGTGCCAGCAGTCGGGACAGAACGAGGGGGGCCTACGAGCAGTACTTC
TRBV29-1	.	TRBJ1-1	.	CSVDHRPLGVFEAFF	TGCAGCGTTGATCATAGGCCCTTGGGAGTTTTTGAAGCTTTCTTT
TRBV19	.	TRBJ1-1	TRBD1	CASSPWTGTMNTEAFF	TGTGCCAGTAGTCCCTGGACAGGAACTATGAACACTGAAGCTTTCTTT